These 8 T cell receptor beta chains share one sample of origin, sequenced in a study of T cell repertoires in cytomegalovirus infection. TCRdb redid the calling of the reads with MiXCR, one entry per CDR3 protein. The sample has roughly 280,000 distinct CDR3 sequences, roughly 13% seen once. Sequencing was done on a sample of PBMCs. These receptors were collected from a human donor in good health (CMV status not recorded). Some clones in this sample may be carry-over from other donors' samples.

J is TRBJ1-6 and V is TRBV25-1, with unresolved D. CDR1 is MGHDK and CDR2 is SYGVNS in the germline V gene. This CDR3 has 14 residues. Between the trimmed V and J ends, which lost 6 bases and 9 bases, there was a span of 15 bases. CDR3 nucleotides: TGTGCCAGCAGACGGTACGGGGTTGGTTCACCCCTCCACTTT. Protein sequence: CASRRYGVGSPLHF.

Many counts were recorded for this clonotype. The chain recombines TRBV7-9 with TRBJ1-5; D is unclear. Trimming removed 1 base from V and 5 bases from J, with 9 bases in between. This CDR3 is built from 14 residues. CDR1 SEHNR and CDR2 FQNEAQ come from the germline V gene (reference sequence). In nucleotides, the CDR3 is TGTGCCAGCAGCTTAGGTGGACCGGATCAGCCCCAGCATTTT. Translation: CASSLGGPDQPQHF.

This clonotype was picked up a small number of times. The chain is built from TRBV2 and TRBJ1-1, with a tentative D call TRBD1 (6 bases). Between the trimmed V and J ends, which lost 6 bases and 1 base, there was a span of 9 bases. The CDR3 has 13 residues. Germline assignment: CDR1 SNHLY and CDR2 FYNNEI. The CDR3 DNA is TGTGCCAGCAGCGGACAGCAGAACACTGAAGCTTTCTTT. Translated: CASSGQQNTEAFF. Using reference TRBV2 and TRBJ1-1 for the parts outside the CDR3, the full variable domain is EPEVTQTPSHQVTQMGQEVILRCVPISNHLYFYWYRQILGQKVEFLVSFYNNEISEKSEIFDDQFSVERPDGSNFTLKIRSTKLEDSAMYFCASSGQQNTEAFFGQGTRLTVV.

This chain uses TRBV10-3 with TRBJ1-1; TRBD1 might be the D (6 bases). V was pared by 3 bases and J by 0 bases, with 11 bases between. This CDR3 has 15 amino acids. Germline CDR1 and CDR2: ENHRY and SYGVKD. The CDR3: CAISDLQGMNTEAFF. CDR3 in DNA: TGTGCCATCAGTGACTTACAGGGCATGAACACTGAAGCTTTCTTT.

This clonotype came up many times. This chain connects TRBV20-1 to TRBJ2-2, with TRBD2 matching over 7 bases. The germline CDR1 and CDR2 sequences are DFQATT and SNEGSKA (reference sequence). This CDR3 has 15 amino acids. J was trimmed by 4 bases and V by 4 bases; bases with no gene match: 9. CDR3 sequence: CSANARGGSTGELFF. In DNA form, the CDR3 reads TGCAGTGCTAATGCCCGAGGCGGGAGCACCGGGGAGCTGTTTTTT.

This clonotype was counted ten times or more. This chain links TRBV6-6 with TRBJ1-1; no firm D call. The CDR3 covers 17 residues. Germline CDR1 and CDR2: MNHNY and SVGAGI (reference sequence). The ends were cut back, 0 bases at V and 0 bases at J, with 14 bases in the middle. The CDR3 loop reads CASSYSIGQTMNTEAFF. The CDR3 region has the DNA TGTGCCAGCAGTTACTCGATTGGGCAGACTATGAACACTGAAGCTTTCTTT.

The chain recombines TRBV29-1 with TRBJ1-1, with a tentative D call TRBD1 (5 bases). Trimming pared 4 bases from V and 1 base from J, leaving 10 bases between. The CDR3 consists of 13 residues. Germline V gene sequence: CDR1 SQVTM, CDR2 ANQGSEA. The CDR3 nucleotides are TGCAGCGTTGTAGCCCAGGGGAACACTGAAGCTTTCTTT. Its translation: CSVVAQGNTEAFF.

The CDR3 loop reads CASSLWTPGIAFF. The CDR3 DNA sequence: TGTGCCAGCAGTTTATGGACCCCGGGGATTGCTTTCTTT. The chain carries TRBV28 and TRBJ1-1; D unresolved. V was trimmed by 0 bases and J by 11 bases, leaving 13 bases between them. This CDR3 is built from 13 residues. Germline CDR1 is MDHEN and CDR2 is SYDVKM.